This T cell receptor beta chain was recorded in a study of T cells after yellow fever vaccination. Study results and caveats: The study found a weaker secondary response that peaked faster, day 5 versus 15. Few clonotypes appeared in both CD4 and CD8 compartments.

MiXCR, run by TCRdb on the 5' RACE reads, gives a single entry per CDR3 protein. The sample comprises about 400,000 distinct CDR3 sequences, approximately 10% of which are singletons, and more than 15% rests with the top ten. This clonotype was observed a few times. Its antigen is still unknown. The CDR3 runs to 17 residues. The V gene end was trimmed by 5 bases and the J gene end by 2 bases; junction bases not matched to a gene: 6. Germline values: CDR1 MNHNS, CDR2 SASEGT. The rearrangement links TRBV6-1 to TRBJ2-6, with 10 bases fitting TRBD1. The sample was PBMCs, taken on the day of the first yellow fever vaccination. This TCR was recovered from a man aged 18-30 years who received the YFV17D yellow fever vaccine. The CDR3 is CASSRPGQGTGANVLTF. CDR3 DNA: TGTGCCAGCAGTAGGCCGGGACAGGGGACTGGGGCCAACGTCCTGACTTTC.